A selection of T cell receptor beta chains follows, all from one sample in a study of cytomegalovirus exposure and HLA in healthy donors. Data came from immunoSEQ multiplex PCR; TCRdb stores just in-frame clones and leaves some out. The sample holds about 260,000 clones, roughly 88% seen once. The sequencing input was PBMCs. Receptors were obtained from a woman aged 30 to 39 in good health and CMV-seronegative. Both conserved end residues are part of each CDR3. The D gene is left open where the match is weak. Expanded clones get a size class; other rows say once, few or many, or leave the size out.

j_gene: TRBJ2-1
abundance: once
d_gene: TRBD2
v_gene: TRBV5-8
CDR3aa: CASSFLSGRGNNEQFF
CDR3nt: TGTGCCAGCAGCTTCCTCAGCGGGAGGGGGAACAATGAGCAGTTCTTC

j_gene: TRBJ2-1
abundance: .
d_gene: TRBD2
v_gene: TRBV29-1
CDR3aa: CSVVNPSGSSNEQFF
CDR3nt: TGCAGCGTTGTAAATCCTAGCGGGAGTTCCAATGAGCAGTTCTTC

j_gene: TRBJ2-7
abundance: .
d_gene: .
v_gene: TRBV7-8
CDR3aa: CATSTPGSSYEQYF
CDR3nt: TGTGCCACTTCAACCCCGGGAAGCTCCTACGAGCAGTACTTC

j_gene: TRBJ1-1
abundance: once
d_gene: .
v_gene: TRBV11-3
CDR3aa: CASSLGGSVNTEAFF
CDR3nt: TGTGCCAGCAGCCTCGGGGGGAGCGTGAACACTGAAGCTTTCTTT

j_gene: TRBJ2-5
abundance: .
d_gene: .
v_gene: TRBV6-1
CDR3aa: CASSDPFGLKQETQYF
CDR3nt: TGTGCCAGCAGTGACCCCTTCGGACTGAAACAAGAGACCCAGTACTTC

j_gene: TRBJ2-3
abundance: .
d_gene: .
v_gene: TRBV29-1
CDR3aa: CSVEDDYRTDTQYF
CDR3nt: TGCAGCGTTGAAGACGACTATCGCACAGATACGCAGTATTTT

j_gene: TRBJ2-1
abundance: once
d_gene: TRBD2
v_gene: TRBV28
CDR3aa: CASSLGTSGYNEQFF
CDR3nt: TGTGCCAGCAGTTTGGGGACTAGCGGCTACAATGAGCAGTTCTTC

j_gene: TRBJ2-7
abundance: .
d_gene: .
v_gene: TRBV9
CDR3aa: CASSVEGVAGYEQYF
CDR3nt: TGTGCCAGCAGCGTAGAGGGGGTAGCGGGCTACGAGCAGTACTTC

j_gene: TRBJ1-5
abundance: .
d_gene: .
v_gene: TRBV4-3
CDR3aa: CASSQNPTGPNQPQHF
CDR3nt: TGCGCCAGCAGCCAAAACCCCACAGGGCCGAATCAGCCCCAGCATTTT

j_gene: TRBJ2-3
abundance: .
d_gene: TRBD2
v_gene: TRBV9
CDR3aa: CASSVGGLGSTDTQYF
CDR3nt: TGTGCCAGCAGCGTAGGGGGACTAGGTAGCACAGATACGCAGTATTTT

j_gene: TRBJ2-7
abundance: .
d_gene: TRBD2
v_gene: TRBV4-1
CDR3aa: CASSQGDSGIASYEQYF
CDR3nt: TGCGCCAGCAGCCAAGGCGATAGCGGGATTGCTTCTTACGAGCAGTACTTC

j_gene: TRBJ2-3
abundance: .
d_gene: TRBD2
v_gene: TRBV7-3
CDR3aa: CASSPGTSGTTQYF
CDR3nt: TGTGCCAGCAGCCCCGGGACTAGCGGGACAACGCAGTATTTT

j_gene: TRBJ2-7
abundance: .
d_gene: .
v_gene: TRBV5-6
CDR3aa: CASSLLAGTFNEQYF
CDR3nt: TGTGCCAGCAGCTTGTTAGCAGGGACTTTCAACGAGCAGTACTTC

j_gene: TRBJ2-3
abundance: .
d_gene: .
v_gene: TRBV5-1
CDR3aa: CASSLSGSPTDTQYF
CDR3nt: TGCGCCAGCAGCTTGAGTGGTAGCCCCACAGATACGCAGTATTTT

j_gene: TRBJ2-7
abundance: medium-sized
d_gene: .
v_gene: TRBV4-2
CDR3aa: CASSQGAGDSSYEQYF
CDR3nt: TGTGCCAGCAGCCAAGGAGCGGGGGACAGCTCCTACGAGCAGTACTTC

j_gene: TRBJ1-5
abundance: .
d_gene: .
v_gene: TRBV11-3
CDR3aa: CASSSYRQHTYNQPQHF
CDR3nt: TGTGCCAGCAGCTCATATAGACAGCATACATACAATCAGCCCCAGCATTTT

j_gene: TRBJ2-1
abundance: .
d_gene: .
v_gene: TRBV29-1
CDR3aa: CSLTRGAPNEQFF
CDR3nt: TGCAGCCTAACGAGGGGGGCGCCCAATGAGCAGTTCTTC

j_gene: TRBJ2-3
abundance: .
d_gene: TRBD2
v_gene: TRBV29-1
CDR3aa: CSVEVAGGPTDTQYF
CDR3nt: TGCAGCGTTGAAGTAGCGGGAGGCCCCACAGATACGCAGTATTTT

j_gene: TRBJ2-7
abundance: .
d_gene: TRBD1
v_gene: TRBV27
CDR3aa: CASGFLRTGIYEQYF
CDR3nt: TGTGCCAGCGGATTCCTCAGGACAGGTATCTACGAGCAGTACTTC

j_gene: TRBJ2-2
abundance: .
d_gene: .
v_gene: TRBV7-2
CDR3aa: CASSLQPNTGELFF
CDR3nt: TGTGCCAGCAGCTTACAGCCGAACACCGGGGAGCTGTTTTTT

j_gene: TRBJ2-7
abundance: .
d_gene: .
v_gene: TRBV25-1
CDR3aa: CAAGLFYEQYF
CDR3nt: TGTGCCGCAGGGCTGTTCTACGAGCAGTACTTC

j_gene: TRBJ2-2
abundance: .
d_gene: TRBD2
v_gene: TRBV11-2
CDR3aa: CASSDRTSGHTGELFF
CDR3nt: TGTGCCAGCAGCGACAGGACTAGCGGCCACACCGGGGAGCTGTTTTTT

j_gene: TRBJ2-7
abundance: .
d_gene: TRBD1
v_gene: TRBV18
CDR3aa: CASSPPGQRAYEQYF
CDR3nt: TGTGCCAGCTCACCGCCGGGACAGAGAGCCTACGAGCAGTACTTC

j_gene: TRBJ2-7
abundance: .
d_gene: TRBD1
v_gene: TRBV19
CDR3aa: CASSMGQPDYEQYF
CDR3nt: TGTGCCAGTAGTATGGGACAGCCCGACTACGAGCAGTACTTC

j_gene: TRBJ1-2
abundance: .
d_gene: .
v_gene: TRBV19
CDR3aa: CASSPGARNREHLLTNYGYTF
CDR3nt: TGTGCCAGTAGTCCAGGGGCTAGGAACCGGGAACACCTACTCACTAACTATGGCTACACCTTC

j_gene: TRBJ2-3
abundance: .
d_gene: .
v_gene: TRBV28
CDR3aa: CASSRHTGAGGTDTQYF
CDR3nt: TGTGCCAGCAGTAGACACACAGGGGCGGGGGGCACAGATACGCAGTATTTT

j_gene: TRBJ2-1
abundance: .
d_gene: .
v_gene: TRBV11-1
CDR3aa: CASSLGLGPVNEQFF
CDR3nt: TGTGCCAGCAGCCTGGGCCTTGGCCCGGTCAATGAGCAGTTCTTC

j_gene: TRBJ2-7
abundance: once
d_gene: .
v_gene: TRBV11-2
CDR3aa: CASRGSSSYEQYF
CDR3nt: TGTGCCAGCAGAGGATCGAGCTCCTACGAGCAGTACTTC

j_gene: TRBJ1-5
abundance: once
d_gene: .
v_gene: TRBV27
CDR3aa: CASSSGTKGLQPQHF
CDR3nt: TGTGCCAGCAGTTCCGGGACAAAGGGATTGCAGCCCCAGCATTTT

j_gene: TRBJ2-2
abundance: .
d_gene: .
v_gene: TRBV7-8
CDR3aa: CASSLGRGITGELFF
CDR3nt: TGTGCCAGCAGCTTAGGTCGAGGGATTACCGGGGAGCTGTTTTTT

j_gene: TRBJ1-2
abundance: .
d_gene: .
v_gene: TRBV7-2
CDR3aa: CASSLVRGAGYGYTF
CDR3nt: TGTGCCAGCAGCTTAGTTCGGGGGGCGGGCTATGGCTACACCTTC

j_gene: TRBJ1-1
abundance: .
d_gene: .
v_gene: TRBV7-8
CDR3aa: CASSYGQGSNTEAFF
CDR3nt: TGTGCCAGCAGCTACGGGCAGGGTTCGAACACTGAAGCTTTCTTT

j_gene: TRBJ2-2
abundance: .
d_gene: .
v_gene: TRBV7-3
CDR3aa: CASSASQGINTGELFF
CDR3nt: TGTGCCAGCAGCGCCTCACAGGGAATTAACACCGGGGAGCTGTTTTTT

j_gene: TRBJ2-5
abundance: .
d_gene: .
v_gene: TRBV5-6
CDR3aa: CASSLVVTVQETQYF
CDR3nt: TGTGCCAGCAGCTTGGTGGTGACAGTCCAAGAGACCCAGTACTTC

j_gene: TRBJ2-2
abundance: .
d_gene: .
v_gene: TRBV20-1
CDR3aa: CSATYTGELFF
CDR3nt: TGCAGTGCTACATACACCGGGGAGCTGTTTTTT

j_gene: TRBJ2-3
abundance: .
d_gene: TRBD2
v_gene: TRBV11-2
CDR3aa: CASSLLRESADTQYF
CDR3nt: TGTGCCAGCAGCTTATTGCGGGAGTCGGCAGATACGCAGTATTTT

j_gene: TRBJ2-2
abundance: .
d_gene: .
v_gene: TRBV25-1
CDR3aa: CASSEGHTGELFF
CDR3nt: TGTGCCAGCAGTGAGGGTCACACCGGGGAGCTGTTTTTT

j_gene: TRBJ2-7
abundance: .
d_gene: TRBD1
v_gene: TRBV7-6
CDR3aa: CASSLAGQLDEQYF
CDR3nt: TGTGCCAGCAGCTTAGCGGGACAGCTCGACGAGCAGTACTTC

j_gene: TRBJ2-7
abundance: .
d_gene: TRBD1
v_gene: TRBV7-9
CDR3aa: CASSWQSRDREEQYF
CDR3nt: TGTGCCAGCAGCTGGCAGTCCCGGGACAGGGAGGAGCAGTACTTC

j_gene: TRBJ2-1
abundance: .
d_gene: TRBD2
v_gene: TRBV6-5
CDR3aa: CASSGLAVGNEQFF
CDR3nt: TGTGCCAGCAGTGGACTAGCGGTGGGCAATGAGCAGTTCTTC

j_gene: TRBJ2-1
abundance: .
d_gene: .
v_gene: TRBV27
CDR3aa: CASSHDSYNEQFF
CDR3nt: TGTGCCAGCAGTCACGACAGCTACAATGAGCAGTTCTTC

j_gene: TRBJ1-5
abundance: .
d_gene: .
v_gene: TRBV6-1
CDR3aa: CASTQSNQPQHF
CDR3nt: TGTGCCAGCACGCAAAGCAATCAGCCCCAGCATTTT

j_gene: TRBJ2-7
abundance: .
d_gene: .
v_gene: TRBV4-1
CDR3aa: CASSEAYEQYF
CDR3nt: TGCGCCAGCAGTGAGGCCTACGAGCAGTACTTC

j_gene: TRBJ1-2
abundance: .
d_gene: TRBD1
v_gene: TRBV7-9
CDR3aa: CASSLGQGAGYTF
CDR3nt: TGTGCCAGCAGCTTAGGACAGGGAGCCGGCTACACCTTC

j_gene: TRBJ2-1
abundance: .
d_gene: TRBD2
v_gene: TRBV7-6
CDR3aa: CASSFGGGLAGYNEQFF
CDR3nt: TGTGCCAGCAGCTTCGGGGGAGGACTAGCGGGGTACAATGAGCAGTTCTTC

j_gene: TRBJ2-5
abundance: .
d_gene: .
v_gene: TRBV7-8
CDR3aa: CASSSLRSGGETQYF
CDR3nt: TGTGCCAGCAGCTCGTTGAGGAGCGGTGGGGAGACCCAGTACTTC

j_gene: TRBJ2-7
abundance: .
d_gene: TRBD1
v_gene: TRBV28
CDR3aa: CASSPPGQGAGEQYF
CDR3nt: TGTGCCAGCAGCCCCCCGGGACAGGGGGCTGGCGAGCAGTACTTC

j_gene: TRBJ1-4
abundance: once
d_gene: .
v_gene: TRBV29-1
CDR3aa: CSVGPGGRATNEKLFF
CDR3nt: TGCAGCGTGGGCCCAGGAGGGCGGGCAACTAATGAAAAACTGTTTTTT

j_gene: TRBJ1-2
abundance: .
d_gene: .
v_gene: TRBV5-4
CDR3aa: CASSPDTNYGYTF
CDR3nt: TGTGCCAGCAGCCCCGATACCAACTATGGCTACACCTTC

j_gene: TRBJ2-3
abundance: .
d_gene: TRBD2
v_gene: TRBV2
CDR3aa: CASNGAGARSTDTQYF
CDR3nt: TGTGCCAGCAATGGAGCGGGGGCCAGGAGCACAGATACGCAGTATTTT